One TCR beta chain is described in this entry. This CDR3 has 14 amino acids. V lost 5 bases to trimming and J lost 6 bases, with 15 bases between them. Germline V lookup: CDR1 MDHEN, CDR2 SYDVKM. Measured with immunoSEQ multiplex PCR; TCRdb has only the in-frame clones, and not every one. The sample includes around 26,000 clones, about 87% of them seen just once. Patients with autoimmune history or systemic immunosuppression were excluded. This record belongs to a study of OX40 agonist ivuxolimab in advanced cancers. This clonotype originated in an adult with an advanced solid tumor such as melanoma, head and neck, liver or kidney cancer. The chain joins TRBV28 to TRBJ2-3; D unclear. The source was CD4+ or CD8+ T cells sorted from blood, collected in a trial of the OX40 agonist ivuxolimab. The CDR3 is CASSHRRSPDTQYF. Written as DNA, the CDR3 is TGTGCCAGCAGTCACCGGCGGAGTCCGGATACGCAGTATTTT.